Listed here are 24 T cell receptor beta chains from one sample, sequenced in a study of CD8+ T cells in alopecia areata. Extracted RNA was reverse transcribed, and the resulting cDNA served as sequencing template. TCRdb's table, derived via immunoSEQ multiplex PCR, lists solely in-frame clones and lacks some. The data show fewer than 80,000 clones, 55% to 65% seen once. The material was CD8+ T cells sorted from blood, obtained at week 0. These TCRs come from a human donor with alopecia areata.

The chain links TRBV7-6 to TRBJ1-5, with D perhaps matching TRBD1 (5 bases). CDR1 and CDR2 (germline): SGHVS, FNYEAQ. The CDR3 length is 16 residues. V lost 1 base and J lost 3, with 13 bases in between. This CDR3 is CASSLEVGGPNQPQHF. The CDR3 bases are TGTGCCAGCAGCTTAGAGGTCGGGGGTCCCAATCAGCCCCAGCATTTT.

This chain links TRBV29-1 with TRBJ2-7; D may be TRBD1 (6 bases). V lost 3 bases and J 3 bases, leaving 9 bases between the germline ends. Germline CDR1 SQVTM, CDR2 ANQGSEA. CDR3 length equals 12 residues. CDR3 nucleotide sequence: TGCAGCGTTGAGGCAGGGGACTACGAGCAGTACTTC. As protein: CSVEAGDYEQYF.

The chain joins TRBV15 to TRBJ2-1, with D hard to call. V gave up 3 bases and J gave up 4 bases, with 22 bases separating them. This CDR3 is 18 amino acids long. Looked up from germline, CDR1 is LNHNV and CDR2 is YYDKDF (reference sequence). CDR3: CATSRNLNPGPPYNEQFF. In DNA, the CDR3 is TGTGCCACCAGCAGGAATCTAAACCCCGGGCCTCCATACAATGAGCAGTTCTTC. Full variable domain (missing parts from reference TRBV15 and TRBJ2-1): DAMVIQNPRYQVTQFGKPVTLSCSQTLNHNVMYWYQQKSSQAPKLLFHYYDKDFNNEADTPDNFQSRRPNTSFCFLDIRSPGLGDTAMYLCATSRNLNPGPPYNEQFFGPGTRLTVL.

The chain employs TRBV28 and TRBJ2-7; 11 positions agree with TRBD1. In germline, CDR1 is MDHEN, CDR2 SYDVKM. The V gene end was trimmed by 5 bases and the J gene end by 2 bases; junction bases not matched to a gene: 5. The CDR3 runs to 15 residues. CDR3 protein: CASSPGQGAAYEQYF. The CDR3 nucleotides are TGTGCCAGCAGTCCAGGACAGGGGGCCGCCTACGAGCAGTACTTC.

About this clone: One end of the junction does not line up with germline, which may come from a read error. The rearrangement links TRBV2 to TRBJ2-3; D is possibly TRBD2 (6 bases). CDR1 and CDR2 (germline): SNHLY, FYNNEI. The length of the CDR3 is 15 residues. The CDR3 sequence is CASSVRDFSTDTQCF. The DNA of the CDR3 is TGTGCCAGCAGCGTTCGGGACTTCTCCACAGATACGCAGTGTTTT.

This clone has only a few counts. The germline gene is not matched at one end of the junction; a read error may be the cause. J is TRBJ2-5 and V is TRBV4-1; D is unclear. This CDR3 is built from 17 residues. Germline V gene data show CDR1 as MGHRA and CDR2 as YSYEKL. The CDR3 bases are TGCGCCAGCAGCCAAGAGGTCCGAACAACTATCCAAGTGACCCAGTACTTC. As protein: CASSQEVRTTIQVTQYF.

This clone was seen only a few times. V usage is TRBV4-1 and J usage is TRBJ2-7; D uncertain. Trimming removed 4 bases from V and 5 bases from J, with 18 bases in between. This CDR3 region has 15 residues. The germline CDR1 and CDR2 sequences are MGHRA and YSYEKL. CDR3 protein: CASSPQEGFLDEQYF. CDR3 coding DNA: TGCGCCAGCAGCCCTCAGGAAGGGTTCCTGGACGAGCAGTACTTC.

The CDR3 DNA reads as TGTGCCAGCAGTTTACTTTCAGGGGTAGAGACCCAGTACTTC. As protein: CASSLLSGVETQYF. The genes are TRBV27 and TRBJ2-5; TRBD1 is a possible D gene (6 bases). Germline values: CDR1 MNHEY, CDR2 SMNVEV (reference sequence). CDR3 size: 14 residues. V was trimmed by 2 bases and J by 4 bases, leaving 11 bases between them.

The chain couples TRBV13 to TRBJ2-5, with D perhaps matching TRBD2 (6 bases). The CDR3 spans 15 residues. With 1 base removed from V and 2 bases from J, the gap between germline ends came to 11 bases. The germline CDR1 and CDR2 sequences are PRHDT and FYEKMQ (reference sequence). CDR3 sequence (DNA): TGTGCCAGCAGCTTAGAGGCGGGGAGGCAAGAGACCCAGTACTTC. Translated: CASSLEAGRQETQYF.

With respect to this clone: The junction and the germline gene differ at one end; a read error may be behind it. The V gene is TRBV2, the J gene TRBJ2-1, with 11 bases aligning to TRBD2. This CDR3 contains 13 residues. The germline gives CDR1 SNHLY, CDR2 FYNNEI. As DNA, the CDR3 is TGTGCCGTAGGGACTAGCGGAAATCAGGGTATGGTCTTC. Amino acids: CAVGTSGNQGMVF.

The chain has TRBV27 and TRBJ1-1; 9 nucleotides align to TRBD1. Germline lookup yields CDR1 MNHEY and CDR2 SMNVEV (reference sequence). There are 14 residues in the CDR3. After removal of 5 bases from V and 5 bases from J, the junction contained 6 bases not matched to a gene. For the CDR3, the DNA is TGTGCCAGCAGTCCGGGGACAGGGAGGACTGAAGCTTTCTTT. Translating gives CASSPGTGRTEAFF.

The chain links TRBV7-9 to TRBJ2-7, with D perhaps matching TRBD2 (5 bases). The CDR3 covers 15 residues. The V gene lost 4 bases and the J gene lost 5 bases, with 18 bases spanning the gap. Germline V CDR1 and CDR2: SEHNR, FQNEAQ (reference sequence). CDR3 coding DNA: TGTGCCAGCAGCTCTAGGGTAATTCTAGCTGACGAGCAGTACTTC. Residues: CASSSRVILADEQYF.

The J gene is TRBJ2-1, the V gene TRBV7-9; TRBD1 is a possible D gene (5 bases). Germline V gives CDR1 SEHNR, CDR2 FQNEAQ (reference sequence). This CDR3 contains 12 residues. With 1 base removed from V and 8 bases from J, the gap between germline ends came to 6 bases. The CDR3 sequence: CASSLEGYEQFF. The CDR3 DNA is TGTGCCAGCAGCTTAGAGGGGTATGAGCAGTTCTTC.

The rearrangement uses TRBV7-9 and TRBJ2-1; D call uncertain. This CDR3 is built from 12 residues. Germline V gene lookup returns CDR1 SEHNR and CDR2 FQNEAQ (reference sequence). V lost 4 bases and J 14 bases, leaving 15 bases between the germline ends. The CDR3 nucleotides read TGTGCCAGCAGCTCGCTGTCACCACCCGAGTTCTTC. Its translation is CASSSLSPPEFF.

V gene TRBV7-9 combines with J gene TRBJ1-1; the match to TRBD1 covers 7 bases. CDR1 SEHNR and CDR2 FQNEAQ come from the germline V gene (reference sequence). The length of the CDR3 is 17 residues. Trimming took 4 bases from V and 0 from J; bases not matched to a gene: 11. This CDR3 reads CASSSGQLTFMNTEAFF. In nucleotides, the CDR3 is TGTGCCAGCAGCTCGGGACAGCTTACCTTCATGAACACTGAAGCTTTCTTT.

This clone showed up just a few times. The chain's CDR3 is CATQSNYGYTF. In DNA, the CDR3 is TGTGCCACCCAGAGTAACTATGGCTACACCTTC. The chain links TRBV27 to TRBJ1-2; D unclear. Germline CDR1 MNHEY, CDR2 SMNVEV (reference sequence). The CDR3 totals 11 residues. V gave up 10 bases and J gave up 1 base, with 7 bases separating them.

The rearrangement joins TRBV18 to TRBJ2-1, with 7 bases matching TRBD1. The CDR3 totals 17 residues. The germline gives CDR1 KGHSH, CDR2 LQKENI. The ends lost 3 bases at V and 10 bases at J; junction bases unmatched: 18. The CDR3 here is CASSPSPGQSEVREQFF. The CDR3 DNA sequence: TGTGCCAGCTCACCTTCTCCGGGACAGTCAGAGGTCCGGGAGCAGTTCTTC.

This clone was counted at least ten times. This chain uses TRBV11-2 with TRBJ2-1; D unclear. CDR1 and CDR2 from the germline V gene are SGHAT and FQNNGV. The CDR3 loop spans 15 amino acids. Trimming removed 5 bases at V and 6 bases at J, with 17 bases between. CDR3 coding DNA: TGTGCCAGCAGCCAAGTGAGAGTAGAGCCCAATGAGCAGTTCTTC. Its translation: CASSQVRVEPNEQFF. Full variable domain (remainder filled in from reference TRBV11-2 and TRBJ2-1): EAGVAQSPRYKIIEKRQSVAFWCNPISGHATLYWYQQILGQGPKLLIQFQNNGVVDDSQLPKDRFSAERLKGVDSTLKIQPAKLEDSAVYLCASSQVRVEPNEQFFGPGTRLTVL.

The V call is TRBV7-9, the J call TRBJ1-2, with 8 nucleotides matching TRBD1. CDR3 length: 14 residues. V dropped 4 bases and J dropped 4; count of bases not matched to a gene: 5. Germline CDR1 SEHNR, CDR2 FQNEAQ (reference sequence). The CDR3 protein is CASSYPGTGYGYTF. CDR3 DNA sequence: TGTGCCAGCAGCTACCCCGGGACAGGCTATGGCTACACCTTC.

The chain employs TRBV9 and TRBJ2-1, with 8 bases matching TRBD2. The ends lost 3 bases at V and 4 bases at J; junction bases unmatched: 9. CDR3 length equals 16 residues. Germline values: CDR1 SGDLS, CDR2 YYNGEE. Here the CDR3 reads CASSGLREGPYNEQFF. In nucleotides, the CDR3 is TGTGCCAGCAGCGGCCTCCGGGAGGGCCCGTACAATGAGCAGTTCTTC.

This chain uses TRBV5-6 with TRBJ2-7; D unclear. Trimming removed 5 bases from V and 2 bases from J, with 11 bases in between. The CDR3 runs 13 residues. Per the germline V gene, CDR1 is SGHDT and CDR2 is YYEEEE. Here the CDR3 DNA reads TGTGCCAGCAGTCCTGAGGCAGCCTACGAGCAGTACTTC. Its translation: CASSPEAAYEQYF.

This chain uses TRBV29-1 with TRBJ1-1; 10 bases align to TRBD1. The J segment lost 0 bases and the V segment lost 4 bases, leaving 8 bases of the junction unmatched. Per germline, CDR1 SQVTM and CDR2 ANQGSEA. The CDR3 loop spans 16 amino acids. Here the CDR3 DNA reads TGCAGCGTTGGACCGGGACAGGGGTTGGTGAACACTGAAGCTTTCTTT. Its protein is CSVGPGQGLVNTEAFF.

The chain uses TRBV13 and TRBJ2-7, with D possibly called TRBD1 or TRBD2 (5 bases each). The length of the CDR3 is 15 residues. V was clipped by 5 bases and J by 2 bases, with 16 bases between them. CDR1 is PRHDT, CDR2 FYEKMQ, per germline (reference sequence). The CDR3 sequence is CASSAAGTLPYEQYF. The CDR3, as DNA: TGTGCCAGCAGCGCCGCCGGGACGCTCCCCTACGAGCAGTACTTC.

The gene calls are TRBV30 and TRBJ2-7, with 13 bases that match TRBD2. In germline, CDR1 is GTSNPN, CDR2 SVGIG (reference sequence). The CDR3 loop spans 14 amino acids. The ends lost 5 bases at V and 9 bases at J; junction bases unmatched: 10. CDR3 loop: CAWGPLAGGPGQYF. The CDR3 DNA is TGTGCCTGGGGTCCACTAGCGGGAGGGCCCGGGCAGTACTTC.